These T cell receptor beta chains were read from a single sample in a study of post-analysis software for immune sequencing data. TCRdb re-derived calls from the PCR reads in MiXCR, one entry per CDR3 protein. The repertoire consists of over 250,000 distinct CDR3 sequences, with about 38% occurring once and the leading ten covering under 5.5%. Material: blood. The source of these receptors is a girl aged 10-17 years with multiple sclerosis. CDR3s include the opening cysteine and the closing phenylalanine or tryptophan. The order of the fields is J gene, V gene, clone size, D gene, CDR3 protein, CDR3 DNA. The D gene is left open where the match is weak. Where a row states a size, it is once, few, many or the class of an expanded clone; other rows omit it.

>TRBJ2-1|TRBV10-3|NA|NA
CAISESRQASSYNEQFF
TGTGCCATCAGTGAGTCCCGTCAGGCCAGCTCCTACAATGAGCAGTTCTTC
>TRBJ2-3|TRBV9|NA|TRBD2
CASSVEPAGRTDTQYF
TGTGCCAGCAGCGTAGAGCCAGCGGGACGCACAGATACGCAGTATTTT
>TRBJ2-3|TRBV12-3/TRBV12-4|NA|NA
CASTQAGETPSADTQYF
TGTGCCAGCACCCAGGCAGGGGAGACCCCAAGTGCAGATACGCAGTATTTT
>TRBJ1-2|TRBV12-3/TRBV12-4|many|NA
CASSLIREAGYTF
TGTGCCAGCAGTTTAATCCGCGAGGCGGGCTACACCTTC
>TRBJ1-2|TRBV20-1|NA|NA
CSARETRGGGYTF
TGCAGTGCTAGAGAAACCAGGGGTGGTGGCTACACCTTC
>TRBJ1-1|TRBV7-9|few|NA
CASSRGRTEAFF
TGTGCCAGCAGCCGGGGCCGCACTGAAGCTTTCTTT
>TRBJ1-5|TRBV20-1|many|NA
CSARDPNRGLNQPQHF
TGCAGTGCTAGAGACCCAAACCGGGGTCTAAATCAGCCCCAGCATTTT
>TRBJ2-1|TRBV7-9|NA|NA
CASGFAAGSEQFF
TGTGCCAGCGGATTCGCCGCGGGATCTGAGCAGTTCTTC
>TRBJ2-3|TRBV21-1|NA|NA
CASSAGGDRGSTDTQYF
TGTGCCAGCAGCGCCGGAGGGGACAGGGGGAGCACAGATACGCAGTATTTT
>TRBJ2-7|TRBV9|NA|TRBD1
CASSLETGGAEQYF
TGTGCCAGCAGCCTAGAGACAGGGGGCGCCGAGCAGTACTTC
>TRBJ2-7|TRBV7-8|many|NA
CASSLLPSYEQYF
TGTGCCAGCAGCTTATTGCCCAGCTACGAGCAGTACTTC
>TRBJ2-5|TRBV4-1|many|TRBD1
CASSQDLRDRGTETQYF
TGCGCCAGCAGCCAAGATCTCCGGGACAGGGGTACAGAGACCCAGTACTTC
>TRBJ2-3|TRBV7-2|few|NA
CASSFHIGGGPDTQYF
TGTGCCAGCAGCTTCCATATAGGGGGAGGGCCAGATACGCAGTATTTT
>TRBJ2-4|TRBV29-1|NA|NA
CSAFYGGIQYF
TGCAGCGCTTTCTATGGTGGCATTCAGTACTTT
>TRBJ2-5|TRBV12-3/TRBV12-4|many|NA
CASSYGRTQETQYF
TGTGCCAGCAGTTATGGACGGACCCAAGAGACCCAGTACTTC
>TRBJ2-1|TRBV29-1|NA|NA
CSVEGVPEEVQFF
TGCAGCGTTGAGGGAGTCCCAGAGGAGGTTCAGTTCTTC
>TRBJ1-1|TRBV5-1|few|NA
CASSLDTQNTEAFF
TGCGCCAGCAGCTTGGACACACAGAACACTGAAGCTTTCTTT
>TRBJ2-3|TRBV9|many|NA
CASSARTETTDTQYF
TGTGCCAGCAGCGCCAGGACAGAAACCACAGATACGCAGTATTTT
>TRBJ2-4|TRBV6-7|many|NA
CASRGNRPKNIQYF
TGTGCCAGCAGGGGAAATAGACCCAAAAACATTCAGTACTTC
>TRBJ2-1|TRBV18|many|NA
CASSPRSDEQFF
TGTGCCAGCTCACCCCGGAGCGACGAGCAGTTCTTC
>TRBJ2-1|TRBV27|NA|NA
CASSLSSLAVSGNEQFF
TGTGCCAGCAGTTTATCGTCACTAGCAGTATCTGGCAATGAGCAGTTCTTC
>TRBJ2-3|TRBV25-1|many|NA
CASSTTGRSTDTQYF
TGTGCCAGCAGCACGACGGGGCGGTCTACAGATACGCAGTATTTT
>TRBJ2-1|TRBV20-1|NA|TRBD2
CSARPLAGEDNEQFF
TGCAGTGCTAGACCACTAGCGGGAGAGGACAATGAGCAGTTCTTC
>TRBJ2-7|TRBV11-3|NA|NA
CASSGHRVRYEQYF
TGTGCCAGCAGCGGCCACAGGGTCCGCTACGAGCAGTACTTC
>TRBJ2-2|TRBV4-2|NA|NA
CASSQAKFGLAGASWELFF
TGTGCCAGCAGCCAAGCAAAATTCGGTCTAGCTGGCGCCTCATGGGAGCTGTTTTTT
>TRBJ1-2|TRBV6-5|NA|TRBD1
CASSYDRENGYTF
TGTGCCAGCAGTTACGACAGGGAAAATGGCTACACCTTC
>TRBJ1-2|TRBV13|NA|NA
CASSLGAVLGGYTF
TGTGCCAGCAGCTTAGGAGCGGTTCTGGGCGGCTACACCTTC
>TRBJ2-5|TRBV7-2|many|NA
CASSLGDSPIQETQYF
TGTGCCAGCAGCTTAGGCGACAGCCCCATCCAAGAGACCCAGTACTTC
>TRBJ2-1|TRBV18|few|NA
CASSPSLLSSYNEQFF
TGTGCCAGCTCACCATCCTTACTGAGCTCCTACAATGAGCAGTTCTTC
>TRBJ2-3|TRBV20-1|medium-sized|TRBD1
CSASPGQGAADTQYF
TGCAGTGCTAGTCCGGGACAGGGGGCCGCAGATACGCAGTATTTT
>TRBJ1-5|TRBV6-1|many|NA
CASRDGNQPQHF
TGTGCCAGCAGAGACGGCAATCAGCCCCAGCATTTT
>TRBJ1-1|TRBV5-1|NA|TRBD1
CASNLGWGQGLQTEAFF
TGCGCCAGCAACCTCGGGTGGGGACAGGGTCTCCAGACTGAAGCTTTCTTT
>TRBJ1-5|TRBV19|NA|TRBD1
CASSIVGTASNQPQHF
TGTGCCAGTAGTATAGTCGGGACAGCGAGCAATCAGCCCCAGCATTTT
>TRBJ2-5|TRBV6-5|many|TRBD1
CASSYSSGGQGGETQYF
TGTGCCAGCAGTTACTCGAGTGGGGGACAGGGGGGGGAGACCCAGTACTTC
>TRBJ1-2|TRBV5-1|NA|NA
CASSLARDRQGYTF
TGCGCCAGCAGCTTGGCTAGGGACCGCCAGGGCTACACCTTC
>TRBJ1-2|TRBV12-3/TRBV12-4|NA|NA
CASGHTSSLGGGYTF
TGTGCCAGCGGCCACACATCCTCCCTAGGGGGTGGCTACACCTTC
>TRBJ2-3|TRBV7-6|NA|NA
CASSLPSGSDTQYF
TGTGCCAGCAGCCTACCATCGGGGTCAGATACGCAGTATTTT
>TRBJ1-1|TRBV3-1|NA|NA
CASSQGLNLRAFF
TGTGCCAGCAGCCAGGGCCTCAACCTCAGGGCTTTCTTT
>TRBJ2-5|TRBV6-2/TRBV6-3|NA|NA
CASRPTGIPETQYF
TGTGCCAGCAGGCCCACAGGGATTCCGGAGACCCAGTACTTC
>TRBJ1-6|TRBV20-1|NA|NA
CSARDDDIGGGINSPLHF
TGCAGTGCTAGAGATGATGATATTGGAGGCGGGATAAATTCACCCCTCCACTTT
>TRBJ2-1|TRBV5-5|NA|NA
CASSSSPLETWGHEQFF
TGTGCCAGCAGCTCCTCTCCCTTGGAAACTTGGGGCCACGAGCAGTTCTTC
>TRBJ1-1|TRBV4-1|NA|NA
CASSRGLLFGFTEAFF
TGCGCCAGCAGCCGAGGACTCCTGTTCGGGTTTACTGAAGCTTTCTTT
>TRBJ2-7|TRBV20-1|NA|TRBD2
CSARPGLAVLSYEQYF
TGCAGTGCCAGACCGGGACTAGCGGTTCTCTCCTACGAGCAGTACTTC
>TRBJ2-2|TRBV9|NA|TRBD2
CASSPLVGTRGVGELFF
TGTGCCAGCAGCCCACTAGTAGGGACTAGGGGCGTCGGGGAGCTGTTTTTT